A single sample gave rise to the 17 T cell receptor beta chains below, sequenced in a study of technical replicates of blood from several donors. Using immunoSEQ multiplex PCR, the repertoire was profiled, and TCRdb retains in-frame clones only, with some absent. This table has more than 90,000 clones, approximately 95% appearing once. Sequencing was performed on T cells isolated from PBMCs. These receptor sequences come from a human donor in good health.

This chain links TRBV4-1 with TRBJ2-7, with 7 bases identical to TRBD1. This CDR3 is 13 amino acids long. Germline CDR1 reads MGHRA; CDR2 reads YSYEKL. The ends lost 3 bases at V and 5 bases at J; junction bases unmatched: 4. CDR3: CASSQTGSDEQYF. The CDR3 region has the DNA TGCGCCAGCAGCCAGACAGGGTCCGACGAGCAGTACTTC.

V is TRBV25-1 and J is TRBJ1-1; D unclear. In germline, CDR1 is MGHDK, CDR2 SYGVNS. V lost 5 bases to trimming and J lost 2 bases, with 6 bases between them. The length of the CDR3 is 12 residues. CDR3 sequence: CASSRRNTEAFF. In DNA form, the CDR3 reads TGTGCCAGCAGTCGGAGAAACACTGAAGCTTTCTTT. The entire variable domain, with the rest obtained from reference TRBV25-1 and TRBJ1-1, is as follows: EADIYQTPRYLVIGTGKKITLECSQTMGHDKMYWYQQDPGMELHLIHYSYGVNSTEKGDLSSESTVSRIRTEHFPLTLESARPSHTSQYLCASSRRNTEAFFGQGTRLTVV.

The J gene is TRBJ2-7, the V gene TRBV5-1, with D possibly TRBD1 on 6 matching bases. V dropped 0 bases and J dropped 6 bases, with 19 bases sitting between them. This CDR3 spans 16 amino acids. CDR1 SGHRS and CDR2 YFSETQ come from the germline V gene. In DNA, the CDR3 is TGCGCCAGCAGCTTGGACTTCTCACAGGGAGTTTCCGAGCAGTACTTC. Translated, it gives CASSLDFSQGVSEQYF.

V is TRBV4-3 and J is TRBJ2-3; 9 nucleotides match TRBD2. The CDR3 consists of 17 residues. Trimming removed 4 bases from V and 0 bases from J; junction bases left unmatched: 8. The germline CDR1 and CDR2 sequences are LGHNA and YSLEER. This CDR3 reads CASSRGLAATSTDTQYF. As DNA, the CDR3 is TGCGCCAGCAGCCGGGGACTAGCAGCGACTAGCACAGATACGCAGTATTTT.

In its sample, this clone was seen once. V and J are TRBV28 and TRBJ2-2; no definite D call. Germline CDR1 reads MDHEN; CDR2 reads SYDVKM. CDR3 length equals 13 residues. Trimming removed 1 base at V and 7 bases at J, with 7 bases between. The CDR3 sequence: CASSLSVIGELFF. The CDR3 region has the DNA TGTGCCAGCAGTTTATCGGTAATCGGGGAGCTGTTTTTT.

This clone came up once. The chain links TRBV13 to TRBJ2-5; D unclear. V dropped 2 bases and J dropped 2 bases, with 6 bases sitting between them. Germline values: CDR1 PRHDT, CDR2 FYEKMQ (reference sequence). The CDR3 contains 13 residues. CDR3 region: CASSLFYQETQYF. CDR3 DNA: TGTGCCAGCAGCTTATTCTATCAAGAGACCCAGTACTTC.

The chain uses TRBV6-4 and TRBJ2-7; 10 positions match TRBD1. Germline-derived CDR1 and CDR2 are MRHNA and SNTAGT. The V gene end was trimmed by 2 bases and the J gene end by 3 bases; junction bases not matched to a gene: 4. This CDR3 spans 15 amino acids. For the CDR3, the DNA is TGTGCCAGCAGTGACCGGGACAGGGGTGACTACGAGCAGTACTTC. Its translation is CASSDRDRGDYEQYF.

The rearrangement uses TRBV19 and TRBJ2-3, with 8 positions matching TRBD2. The CDR3 length is 18 residues. Germline V gene lookup returns CDR1 LNHDA and CDR2 SQIVND (reference sequence). V dropped 3 bases and J dropped 6; count of bases not matched to a gene: 17. This chain's CDR3 is CASSIRVSGGRSVDTQYF. DNA for the CDR3: TGTGCCAGTAGTATCCGGGTATCAGGCGGGAGGTCAGTGGATACGCAGTATTTT. Complete variable domain (other parts from reference TRBV19 and TRBJ2-3): DGGITQSPKYLFRKEGQNVTLSCEQNLNHDAMYWYRQDPGQGLRLIYYSQIVNDFQKGDIAEGYSVSREKKESFPLTVTSAQKNPTAFYLCASSIRVSGGRSVDTQYFGPGTRLTVL.

This chain links TRBV10-3 with TRBJ1-1, with a possible D match to TRBD1 (5 bases). Trimming cost V 0 bases and J 4 bases, with 9 bases left between them. Germline V gives CDR1 ENHRY, CDR2 SYGVKD. The CDR3 is 14 amino acids. CDR3 protein: CAISESQGATEAFF. CDR3 DNA: TGTGCCATCAGTGAGTCTCAGGGCGCCACTGAAGCTTTCTTT.

The chain recombines TRBV5-4 with TRBJ1-2, with D tentatively TRBD1 (5 bases). Trimming took 0 bases from V and 8 from J, leaving 11 bases between them. Germline lookup yields CDR1 SGHNT and CDR2 YYREEE (reference sequence). The CDR3 is 13 amino acids. The CDR3: CASSLVGAWGYTF. CDR3 bases: TGTGCCAGCAGCTTGGTTGGGGCTTGGGGCTACACCTTC.

V is TRBV7-2 and J is TRBJ1-4, with a possible D match to TRBD1 (6 bases). The CDR3 loop spans 18 amino acids. The germline CDR1 and CDR2 sequences are SGHTA and FQGNSA. Trimming left V 8 bases short and J 3 bases short, with 25 bases between. The CDR3 bases are TGTGCCAGCTCCTTTAGTAAGGGGGTAGTCGGTGCTAATGAAAAACTGTTTTTT. This translates into CASSFSKGVVGANEKLFF. Using reference TRBV7-2 and TRBJ1-4 for the parts outside the CDR3, the full variable domain is GAGVSQSPSNKVTEKGKDVELRCDPISGHTALYWYRQSLGQGLEFLIYFQGNSAPDKSGLPSDRFSAERTGGSVSTLTIQRTQQEDSAVYLCASSFSKGVVGANEKLFFGSGTQLSVL.

The chain carries TRBV2 and TRBJ2-1; perhaps TRBD1 as D (5 bases). The V gene lost 4 bases and the J gene lost 6 bases, with 10 bases spanning the gap. Germline CDR1 SNHLY, CDR2 FYNNEI. This CDR3 has 13 amino acids. This CDR3 is CASSGQYRNEQFF. For the CDR3, the DNA is TGTGCCAGCAGTGGACAGTACCGCAATGAGCAGTTCTTC.

V usage is TRBV15 and J usage is TRBJ2-5, with D tentatively TRBD1 (5 bases). CDR3 length equals 15 residues. CDR1 LNHNV and CDR2 YYDKDF come from the germline V gene (reference sequence). The V and J ends lost 5 bases and 4 bases respectively, with 17 bases between them. The DNA for the CDR3 is TGTGCCACCAGCGGTACACAGGTGCAGGGAGAGACCCAGTACTTC. Protein product: CATSGTQVQGETQYF.

The chain employs TRBV7-9 and TRBJ2-5, with D perhaps matching TRBD2 (6 bases). In germline, CDR1 is SEHNR, CDR2 FQNEAQ (reference sequence). The length of the CDR3 is 17 residues. V was clipped by 5 bases and J by 2 bases, with 21 bases between them. CDR3 in DNA: TGTGCCAGCAGCCCTTCCTATGCGGGATATCAACAAGAGACCCAGTACTTC. Translated: CASSPSYAGYQQETQYF.

The chain employs TRBV11-2 and TRBJ2-1; 8 nucleotides line up with TRBD1. Germline loops: CDR1 SGHAT, CDR2 FQNNGV. The CDR3 runs to 17 residues. V shed 2 bases and J 8 bases; nucleotides not matched to a gene: 14. CDR3: CASSLNGWGQAVDEQFF. In DNA form, the CDR3 reads TGTGCCAGCAGCTTAAACGGTTGGGGACAGGCCGTCGATGAGCAGTTCTTC. Together with reference TRBV11-2 and TRBJ2-1, the CDR3 gives the full variable domain: EAGVAQSPRYKIIEKRQSVAFWCNPISGHATLYWYQQILGQGPKLLIQFQNNGVVDDSQLPKDRFSAERLKGVDSTLKIQPAKLEDSAVYLCASSLNGWGQAVDEQFFGPGTRLTVL.

This chain links TRBV9 with TRBJ2-7; D is possibly TRBD2 (6 bases). V gave up 4 bases and J gave up 3 bases, with 11 bases separating them. CDR1 is SGDLS and CDR2 is YYNGEE in the germline V gene. The CDR3 covers 13 residues. The CDR3 DNA is TGTGCCAGCAGCCTGGGACTGGGCTACGAGCAGTACTTC. Its protein is CASSLGLGYEQYF.

The rearrangement links TRBV7-3 to TRBJ2-3, with TRBD1 matching 7 bases. The CDR3 is 15 residues long. V shed 5 bases, J shed 2 bases, and the junction held 7 bases outside the gene matches. Germline V lookup: CDR1 SGHTA, CDR2 FQGTGA. The CDR3 DNA sequence: TGTGCCAGCAGCCGACAGGGTTGGTTCACAGATACGCAGTATTTT. Amino acid sequence: CASSRQGWFTDTQYF.